The source of this TCR beta chain is a study of control samples from healthy donors and cancer patients. The assay was immunoSEQ multiplex PCR, and TCRdb's table has in-frame clones only and misses some. The table shows approximately 170,000 clones, with around 92% occurring only once. The V segment lost 3 bases and the J segment 8 bases; nucleotides outside the gene matches: 11. This CDR3 is 17 amino acids long. Germline V gives CDR1 MGHDK, CDR2 SYGVNS. The chain has TRBV25-1 and TRBJ2-1, with 12 nucleotides matching TRBD2. The receptor was isolated from a woman in her thirties in good health. The sample was blood. The CDR3 spells CASSDMLAGGASYEQFF. The CDR3 nucleotides read TGTGCCAGCAGTGACATGCTAGCGGGAGGGGCGTCCTATGAGCAGTTCTTC.